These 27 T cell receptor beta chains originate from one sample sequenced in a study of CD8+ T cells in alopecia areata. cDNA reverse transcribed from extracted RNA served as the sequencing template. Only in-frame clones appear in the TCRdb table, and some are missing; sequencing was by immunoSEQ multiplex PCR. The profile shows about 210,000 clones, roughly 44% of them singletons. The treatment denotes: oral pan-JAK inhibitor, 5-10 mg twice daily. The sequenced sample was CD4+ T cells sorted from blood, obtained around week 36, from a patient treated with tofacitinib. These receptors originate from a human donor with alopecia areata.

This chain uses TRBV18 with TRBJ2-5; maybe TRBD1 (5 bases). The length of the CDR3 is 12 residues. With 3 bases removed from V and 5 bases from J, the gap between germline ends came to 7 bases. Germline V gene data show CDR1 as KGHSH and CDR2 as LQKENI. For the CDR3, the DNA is TGTGCCAGCTCACCCAGGGCGGAGACCCAGTACTTC. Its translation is CASSPRAETQYF.

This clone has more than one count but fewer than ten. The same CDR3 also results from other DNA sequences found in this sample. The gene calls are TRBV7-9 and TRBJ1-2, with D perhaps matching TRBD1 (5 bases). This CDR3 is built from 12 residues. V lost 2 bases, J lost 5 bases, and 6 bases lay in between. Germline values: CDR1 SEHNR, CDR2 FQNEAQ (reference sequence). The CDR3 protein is CASSLPGYGYTF. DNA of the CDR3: TGTGCCAGCAGCTTACCAGGGTATGGCTACACCTTC.

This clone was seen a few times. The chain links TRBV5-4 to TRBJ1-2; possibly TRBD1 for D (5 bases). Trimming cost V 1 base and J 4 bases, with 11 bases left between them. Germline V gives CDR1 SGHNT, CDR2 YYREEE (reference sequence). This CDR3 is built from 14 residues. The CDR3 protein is CASSLQGSTYGYTF. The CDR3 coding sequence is TGTGCCAGCAGCTTGCAGGGTTCTACCTATGGCTACACCTTC.

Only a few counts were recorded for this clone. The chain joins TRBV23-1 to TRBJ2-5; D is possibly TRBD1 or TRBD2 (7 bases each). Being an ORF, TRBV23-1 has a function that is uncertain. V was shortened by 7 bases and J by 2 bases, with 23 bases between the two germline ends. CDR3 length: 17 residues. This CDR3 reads CASNQTPGGVRQETQYF. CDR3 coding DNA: TGCGCCAGCAACCAAACCCCAGGGGGGGTCCGACAAGAGACCCAGTACTTC.

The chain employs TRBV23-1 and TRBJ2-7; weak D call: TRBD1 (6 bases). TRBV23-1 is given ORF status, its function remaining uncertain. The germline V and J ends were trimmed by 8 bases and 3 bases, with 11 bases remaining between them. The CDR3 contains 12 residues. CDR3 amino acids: CASPGHHYEQYF. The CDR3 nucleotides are TGCGCCAGCCCGGGACATCACTACGAGCAGTACTTC.

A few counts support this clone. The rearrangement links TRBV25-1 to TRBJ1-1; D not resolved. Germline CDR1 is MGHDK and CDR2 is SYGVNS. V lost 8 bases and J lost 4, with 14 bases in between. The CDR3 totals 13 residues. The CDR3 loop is CASSGIGFTEAFF. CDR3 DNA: TGTGCCAGCTCTGGGATTGGATTCACTGAAGCTTTCTTT.

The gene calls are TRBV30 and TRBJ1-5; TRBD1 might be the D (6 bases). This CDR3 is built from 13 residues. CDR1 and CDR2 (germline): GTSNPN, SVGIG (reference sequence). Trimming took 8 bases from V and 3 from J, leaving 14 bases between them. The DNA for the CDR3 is TGTGCCGCCGGGGACAACTACAATCAGCCCCAGCATTTT. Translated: CAAGDNYNQPQHF.

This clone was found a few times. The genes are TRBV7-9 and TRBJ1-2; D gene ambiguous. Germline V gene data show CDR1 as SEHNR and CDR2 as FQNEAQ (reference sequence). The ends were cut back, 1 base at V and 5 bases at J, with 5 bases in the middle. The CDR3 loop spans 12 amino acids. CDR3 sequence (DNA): TGTGCCAGCAGCTTAGGGCCTTATGGCTACACCTTC. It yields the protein CASSLGPYGYTF.

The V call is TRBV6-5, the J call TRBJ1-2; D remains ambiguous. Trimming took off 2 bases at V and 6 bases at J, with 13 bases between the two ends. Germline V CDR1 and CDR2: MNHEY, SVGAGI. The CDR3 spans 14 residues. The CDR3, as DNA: TGTGCCAGCAGTTACGGGGTTCCTGGGAATGGCTACACCTTC. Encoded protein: CASSYGVPGNGYTF.

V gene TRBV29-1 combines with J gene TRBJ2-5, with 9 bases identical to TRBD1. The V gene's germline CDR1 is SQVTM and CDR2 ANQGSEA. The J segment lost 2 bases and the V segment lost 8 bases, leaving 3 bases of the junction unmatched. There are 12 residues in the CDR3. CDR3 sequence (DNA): TGCAGCACTGACAGGGGGCAAGAGACCCAGTACTTC. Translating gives CSTDRGQETQYF.

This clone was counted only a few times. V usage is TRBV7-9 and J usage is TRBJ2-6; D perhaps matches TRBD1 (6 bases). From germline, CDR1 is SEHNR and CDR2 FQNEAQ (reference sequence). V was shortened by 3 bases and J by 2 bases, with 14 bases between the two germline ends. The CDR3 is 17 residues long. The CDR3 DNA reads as TGTGCCAGCAGCTTTTCTTCAGGGGCGCCTGGGGCCAACGTCCTGACTTTC. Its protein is CASSFSSGAPGANVLTF.

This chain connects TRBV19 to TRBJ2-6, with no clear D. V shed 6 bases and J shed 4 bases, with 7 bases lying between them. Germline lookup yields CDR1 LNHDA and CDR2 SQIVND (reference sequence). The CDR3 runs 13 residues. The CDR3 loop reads CASRISGANVLTF. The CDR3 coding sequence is TGTGCCAGTAGGATAAGCGGGGCCAACGTCCTGACTTTC.

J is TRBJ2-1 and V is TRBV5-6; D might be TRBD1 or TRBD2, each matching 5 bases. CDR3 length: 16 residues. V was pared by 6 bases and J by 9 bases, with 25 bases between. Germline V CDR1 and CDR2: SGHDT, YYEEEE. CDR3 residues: CASTEGIVDYGAEQFF. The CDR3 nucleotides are TGTGCCAGCACCGAGGGTATTGTCGACTACGGGGCTGAGCAGTTCTTC.

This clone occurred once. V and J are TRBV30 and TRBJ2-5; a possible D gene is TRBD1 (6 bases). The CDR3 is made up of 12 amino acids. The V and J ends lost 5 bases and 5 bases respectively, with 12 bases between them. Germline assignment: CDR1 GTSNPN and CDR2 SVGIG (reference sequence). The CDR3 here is CAWAGEWETQYF. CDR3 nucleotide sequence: TGTGCCTGGGCAGGGGAATGGGAGACCCAGTACTTC.

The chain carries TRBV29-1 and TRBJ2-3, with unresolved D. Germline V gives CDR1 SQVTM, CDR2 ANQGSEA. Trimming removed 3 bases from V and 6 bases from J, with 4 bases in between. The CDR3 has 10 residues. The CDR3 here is CSVDGDTQYF. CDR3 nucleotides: TGCAGCGTTGATGGCGATACGCAGTATTTT.

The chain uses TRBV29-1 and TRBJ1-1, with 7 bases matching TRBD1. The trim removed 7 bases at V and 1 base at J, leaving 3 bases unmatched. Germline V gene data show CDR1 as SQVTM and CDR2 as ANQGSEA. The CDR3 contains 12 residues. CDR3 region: CSAGDRNTEAFF. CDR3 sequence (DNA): TGCAGCGCCGGGGACAGGAACACTGAAGCTTTCTTT.

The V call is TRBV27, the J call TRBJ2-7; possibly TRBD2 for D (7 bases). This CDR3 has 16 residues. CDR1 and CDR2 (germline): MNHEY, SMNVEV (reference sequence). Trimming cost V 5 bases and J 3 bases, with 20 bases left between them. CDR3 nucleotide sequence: TGTGCCAGCAGTCCTCGAAGGAGGGAGGGGGTCTACGAGCAGTACTTC. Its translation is CASSPRRREGVYEQYF.

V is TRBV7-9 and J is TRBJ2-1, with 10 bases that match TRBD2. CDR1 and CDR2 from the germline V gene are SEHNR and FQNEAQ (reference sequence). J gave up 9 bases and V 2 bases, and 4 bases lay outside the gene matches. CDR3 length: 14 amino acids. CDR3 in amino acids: CASSLMIAGGEQFF. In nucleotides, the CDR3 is TGTGCCAGCAGCTTAATGATAGCGGGAGGTGAGCAGTTCTTC.

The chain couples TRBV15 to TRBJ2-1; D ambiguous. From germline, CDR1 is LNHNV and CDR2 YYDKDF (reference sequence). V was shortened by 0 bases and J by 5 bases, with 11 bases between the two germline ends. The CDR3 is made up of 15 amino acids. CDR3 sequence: CATSRDVGSHNEQFF. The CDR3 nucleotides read TGTGCCACCAGCAGAGATGTCGGAAGTCACAATGAGCAGTTCTTC.

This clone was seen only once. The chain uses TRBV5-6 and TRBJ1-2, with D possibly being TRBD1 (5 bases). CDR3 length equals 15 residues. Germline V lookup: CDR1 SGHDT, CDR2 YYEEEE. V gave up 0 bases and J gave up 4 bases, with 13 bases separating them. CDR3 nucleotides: TGTGCCAGCAGCTTGGGGGGGTACCAGGCCTATGGCTACACCTTC. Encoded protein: CASSLGGYQAYGYTF.

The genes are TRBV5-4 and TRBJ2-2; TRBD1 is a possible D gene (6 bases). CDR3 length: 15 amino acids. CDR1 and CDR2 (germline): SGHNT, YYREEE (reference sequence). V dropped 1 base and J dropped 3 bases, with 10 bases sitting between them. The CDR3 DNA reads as TGTGCCAGCAGCTTGTCCCAGGGGTACACCGGGGAGCTGTTTTTT. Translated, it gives CASSLSQGYTGELFF.

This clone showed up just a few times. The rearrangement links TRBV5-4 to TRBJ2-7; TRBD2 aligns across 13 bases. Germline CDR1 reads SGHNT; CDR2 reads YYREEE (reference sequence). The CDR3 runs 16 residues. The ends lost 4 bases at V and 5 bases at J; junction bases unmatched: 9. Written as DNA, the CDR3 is TGTGCCAGCAGCGCCGGACTAGCGGGAGTGGAGCACGAGCAGTACTTC. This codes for CASSAGLAGVEHEQYF.

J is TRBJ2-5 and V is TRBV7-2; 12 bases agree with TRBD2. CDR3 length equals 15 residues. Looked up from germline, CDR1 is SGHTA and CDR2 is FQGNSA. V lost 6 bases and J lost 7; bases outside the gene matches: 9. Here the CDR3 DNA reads TGTGCCAGCAGTCTAGCGGGAGGGCCTAGTGGGACCCAGTACTTC. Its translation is CASSLAGGPSGTQYF.

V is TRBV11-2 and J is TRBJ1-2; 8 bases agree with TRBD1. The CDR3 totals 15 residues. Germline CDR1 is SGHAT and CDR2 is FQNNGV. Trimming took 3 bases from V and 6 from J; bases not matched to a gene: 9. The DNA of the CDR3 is TGTGCCAGCAGCTTGAGCCTCAGGGGGCGCGATGGCTACACCTTC. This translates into CASSLSLRGRDGYTF.

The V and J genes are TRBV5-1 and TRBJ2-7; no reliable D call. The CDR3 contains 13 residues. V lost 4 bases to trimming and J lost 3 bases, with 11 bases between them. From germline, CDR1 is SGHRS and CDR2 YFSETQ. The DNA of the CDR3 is TGCGCCAGCAGCGTGGACGGATTCTACGAGCAGTACTTC. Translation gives CASSVDGFYEQYF.

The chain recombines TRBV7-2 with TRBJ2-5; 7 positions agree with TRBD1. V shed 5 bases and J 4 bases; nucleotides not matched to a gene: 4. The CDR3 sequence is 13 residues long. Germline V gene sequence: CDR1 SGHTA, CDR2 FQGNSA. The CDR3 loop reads CASSGQVTETQYF. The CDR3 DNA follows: TGTGCCAGCAGCGGACAGGTTACAGAGACCCAGTACTTC.

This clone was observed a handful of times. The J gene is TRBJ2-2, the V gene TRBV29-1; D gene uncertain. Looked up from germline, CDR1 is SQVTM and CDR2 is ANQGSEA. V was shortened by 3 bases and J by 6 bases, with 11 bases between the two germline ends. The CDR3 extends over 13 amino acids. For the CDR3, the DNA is TGCAGCGTTGATAGTTACGGAGCCGGGGAGCTGTTTTTT. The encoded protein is CSVDSYGAGELFF.